This T cell receptor (beta chain) is from a study of a mutant IDH1 vaccine in newly diagnosed glioma. With regard to this clone: The antigen is not known.

TCRdb keeps only in-frame clones here, not all; method: immunoSEQ multiplex PCR. The sample lists tens of thousands of clones, approximately 92% occurring once. Trimming took 0 bases from V and 8 from J; bases not matched to a gene: 3. Germline lookup yields CDR1 SGHNT and CDR2 YYREEE (reference sequence). CDR3 length: 13 amino acids. Time point denoted: week 47, end of study. Every vaccination contained 300 ug of the mutant IDH1 20-mer peptide and was paired with topical imiquimod. The rearrangement joins TRBV5-4 to TRBJ1-2; 8 bases are shared with TRBD1. The receptor was derived from a woman aged 35 to 49 with glioma. Here the sequenced sample was PBMCs, taken from a glioma patient whose treatment included an IDH1 peptide vaccine. CDR3 nucleotides: TGTGCCAGCAGCTTGGGGACAGGGCGCGGCTACACCTTC. Amino acid sequence: CASSLGTGRGYTF.